This TCR beta chain is drawn from a study of shared clonotypes between healthy human individuals (dated by TCRdb to between 2020 and 2021). Study-wide context: Two women and three men aged 18 to 49 years were included in the cohort. To estimate repertoire size and how much clonotype sharing occurs between individuals, the study deeply sequenced the blood TCR repertoires of five healthy adults. To increase sequencing depth and limit assay-specific biases, TCR repertoire library preparation and sequencing were carried out by different laboratories using diverse techniques. For each donor, CD4 naive and CD4 memory were each run on three plates, CD8 naive on two plates, and CD8 memory on one plate. Leukapheresis yielded between about 0.94 and 8.9 billion PBMCs per donor. General study outcomes and caveats: Sampling was restricted to blood, and TCR repertoires in tissues likely differ from the TCR repertoires found in blood. Pairwise subsampling led to the expectation that sequencing depth would affect the degree of clonotype sharing among donors. Compared with non-shared clonotypes, clonotypes shared by all four sorted-subset donors had higher generation probabilities. Across four donors, 5% to 6% of naive CD4, approximately 3.6% of naive CD8, under 2.5% of memory CD4, and approximately 0.4% of memory CD8 clonotypes were shared. Naive subsets generally had larger estimated clonotype richness than memory subsets did. Rarefaction of sorted-subset datasets indicated incomplete sequencing despite the large sequencing depth. The genetic and exposure-history diversity represented was limited by the small number of donors.

From a lookup of the germline V gene (reference sequence), CDR1 and CDR2 are SGHKS and YYEKEE. Including the terminal cysteine and phenylalanine, the CDR3 comprises 16 residues. Left in the record is the CDR3 DNA by itself, 48 bases read in frame from the first base. Germline trimming amounts to 4 bases on V and 6 bases on J, with 13 as the count of junction bases outside the gene matches. Using the deep immunoSEQ assay, multiplex PCR amplified TCR CDR3 regions from genomic DNA. For each cell subset, the extracted genomic DNA was distributed evenly across all wells of several immunoSEQ 96-well plates, and each plate served as one replicate. Each replicate PCR for sorted subsets received approximately 200 ng genomic DNA, equal to about 29,000 T cell genomes. Purified libraries were quantified with a Qubit 3.0 fluorometer, sized on a Bioanalyzer 2100, and re-quantified with the KAPA Library Quantification kit. A separate single-read 150-cycle Illumina NextSeq 550 flow cell was used to sequence each immunoSEQ 96-well plate. The study's processing was this. Because the immunoSEQ output held only junctional sequences and lacked quality scores, the filtering could not match the filtering applied to full-length reads. Sequences were annotated with PyIR, a Python wrapper for IgBLAST v1.9, and V/J genes and CDR3 were assigned using IMGT germline references. Reads were removed for weak V/J assignments (E-value above 1e-6), missing CDR3, stop codons, out-of-frame junctions, or ambiguous translated residues. V3J clonotypes were defined by identical inferred V gene, J gene, and CDR3 amino acid sequence. Percentage overlap between repertoires was calculated by dividing the number of shared unique clonotypes by the size of the smaller repertoire. Richness of each repertoire was evaluated using RTK rarefaction, the Chao1 estimator, and Recon v2.1 estimates of unobserved clonotypes. For all TCRbeta clonotypes obtained by the gDNA method from a few donors, generation probabilities were computed with OLGA. The immuneACCESS repertoire file appears here via TCRdb, limited to in-frame rearrangements. These files lack a portion of the clones; in checked studies, under half of the deficit traces to unresolved V genes, and the cause of the others is not known. V, J and clone size are those of that table, while D and trimming were read from the DNA. For this sample the table gives almost 700,000 clones, of which 92% were detected only once. Of the sample, approximately 24% falls within the top ten clones.

CD8 naive samples were obtained by positive selection for CCR7 among CD45RO-negative cells, yielding a CD45RA+CCR7+ population from which TemRA cells were excluded. Healthy HIV-negative adults with no recently reported acute infections or vaccinations were included as donors. Only Caucasian adults living in Nashville, Tennessee, USA were represented among the donors. Blood was obtained by leukapheresis, after which PBMCs were separated by Ficoll-Histopaque density gradient centrifugation and cryopreserved in liquid nitrogen vapor phase. Purity and quantity of every magnetically sorted T cell population were checked by analytical flow cytometry. Each sorted fraction had its genomic DNA isolated and then quantified by UV absorbance on a Nanodrop 2000c. With regard to this clone: Its antigen target is currently unknown. Base qualities are not provided; no much larger clone lies one nucleotide away.

This receptor was taken from a man between 25 and 39 years old in good health. The chain links TRBV5-5 with TRBJ2-7, and 10 bases in between align with TRBD2. Input material: naive CD8+ T cells sorted from blood. The cell subset or site label, read with the paper, signifies: CD45RA+CCR7+. The CDR3: CASSLRSLAGVGEQYF. The bases are TGTGCCAGCAGCCTCCGTTCCCTAGCGGGAGTCGGCGAGCAGTACTTC. With the rest looked up from the reference TRBV5-5 and TRBJ2-7 genes rather than sequenced, the full variable domain is DAGVTQSPTHLIKTRGQQVTLRCSPISGHKSVSWYQQVLGQGPQFIFQYYEKEERGRGNFPDRFSARQFPNYSSELNVNALLLGDSALYLCASSLRSLAGVGEQYFGPGTRLTVT.